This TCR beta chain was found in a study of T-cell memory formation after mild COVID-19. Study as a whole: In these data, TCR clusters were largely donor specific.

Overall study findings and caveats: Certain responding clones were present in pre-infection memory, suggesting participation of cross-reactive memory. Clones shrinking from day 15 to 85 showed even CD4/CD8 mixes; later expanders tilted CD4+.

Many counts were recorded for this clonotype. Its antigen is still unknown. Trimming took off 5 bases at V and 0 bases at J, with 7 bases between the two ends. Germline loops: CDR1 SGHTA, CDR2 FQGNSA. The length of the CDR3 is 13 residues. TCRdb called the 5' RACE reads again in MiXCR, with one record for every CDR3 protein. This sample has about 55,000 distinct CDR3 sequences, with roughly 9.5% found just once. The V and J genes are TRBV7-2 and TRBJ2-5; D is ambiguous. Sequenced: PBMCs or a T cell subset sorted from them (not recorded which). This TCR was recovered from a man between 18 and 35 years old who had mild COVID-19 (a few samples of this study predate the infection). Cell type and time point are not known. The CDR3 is CASSPENQETQYF. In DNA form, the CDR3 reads TGTGCCAGCAGCCCCGAGAACCAAGAGACCCAGTACTTC. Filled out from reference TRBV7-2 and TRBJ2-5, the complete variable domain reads GAGVSQSPSNKVTEKGKDVELRCDPISGHTALYWYRQSLGQGLEFLIYFQGNSAPDKSGLPSDRFSAERTGGSVSTLTIQRTQQEDSAVYLCASSPENQETQYFGPGTRLLVL.